The 16 T cell receptor beta chains below were found in one sample sequenced in a study of blood T cell repertoires in COVID-19. Here immunoSEQ multiplex PCR was the method, and the copy in TCRdb shows in-frame clones only, minus some. The sample yields under 35,000 clones, about nine tenths seen once. Input material: peripheral blood. The origin of the receptors is a human donor with active COVID-19. The donor label of this sample is uncertain.

The chain links TRBV6-5 to TRBJ1-1; 11 nucleotides line up with TRBD1. The CDR3 has 14 residues. V lost 7 bases, J lost 5 bases, and 6 bases stayed unmatched. Germline CDR1 is MNHEY and CDR2 is SVGAGI. The DNA of the CDR3 is TGTGCCAGCACTAGGACAGGGGGCAAGACTGAAGCTTTCTTT. Protein: CASTRTGGKTEAFF.

The chain carries TRBV28 and TRBJ1-1, with 9 bases fitting TRBD1. Trimming at V came to 6 bases and at J to 0 bases, leaving 5 bases not matched to a gene. Germline V gene lookup returns CDR1 MDHEN and CDR2 SYDVKM. The CDR3 sequence is 15 residues long. The DNA for the CDR3 is TGTGCCAGCAGCGATAGACAGGGGGTGAACACTGAAGCTTTCTTT. Translated: CASSDRQGVNTEAFF.

CDR3 in amino acids: CASSPLAGNNEQFF. DNA of the CDR3: TGTGCCAGCTCACCATTGGCGGGAAACAATGAGCAGTTCTTC. The chain links TRBV18 to TRBJ2-1; tentative D call: TRBD2 (6 bases). Trimming took 2 bases from V and 5 from J, leaving 10 bases between them. Per germline, CDR1 KGHSH and CDR2 LQKENI. There are 14 residues in the CDR3.

The rearrangement links TRBV7-2 to TRBJ2-3, with 11 bases fitting TRBD2. V lost 5 bases, J lost 7 bases, and 8 bases stayed unmatched. The CDR3 has 15 amino acids. CDR1 and CDR2 from the germline V gene are SGHTA and FQGNSA. CDR3: CASSRRASGGYTQYF. The CDR3, as DNA: TGTGCCAGCAGCAGGAGGGCTAGCGGGGGGTATACGCAGTATTTT.

The rearrangement uses TRBV5-5 and TRBJ2-5, with 7 bases that match TRBD1. There are 15 residues in the CDR3. Trimming cost V 2 bases and J 0 bases; bases outside gene matches: 4. In germline, CDR1 is SGHKS, CDR2 YYEKEE (reference sequence). CDR3 DNA: TGTGCCAGCAGCTTAGGGACAGTAAACCAAGAGACCCAGTACTTC. Amino acid sequence: CASSLGTVNQETQYF.

The V and J genes are TRBV11-2 and TRBJ2-3; 7 bases map to TRBD1. There are 16 residues in the CDR3. Germline V gives CDR1 SGHAT, CDR2 FQNNGV. V was pared by 2 bases and J by 2 bases, with 7 bases of the junction left unmatched. CDR3 bases: TGTGCCAGCAGCTTATCCGGGACAGCCTACACAGATACGCAGTATTTT. Amino acids: CASSLSGTAYTDTQYF.

J is TRBJ1-5 and V is TRBV19; 9 bases match TRBD1. The CDR3 consists of 14 residues. The germline V gene has CDR1 LNHDA and CDR2 SQIVND (reference sequence). With V trimmed by 5 bases and J by 4 bases, 3 bases remained unmatched. CDR3 nucleotide sequence: TGTGCCAGTAGTGGGGGGACAGGGAATCAGCCCCAGCATTTT. Translated, it gives CASSGGTGNQPQHF. The variable domain in full, completed from reference TRBV19 and TRBJ1-5, reads DGGITQSPKYLFRKEGQNVTLSCEQNLNHDAMYWYRQDPGQGLRLIYYSQIVNDFQKGDIAEGYSVSREKKESFPLTVTSAQKNPTAFYLCASSGGTGNQPQHFGDGTRLSIL.

V usage is TRBV7-2 and J usage is TRBJ2-1; 12 bases fit TRBD2. The CDR3 length is 15 residues. V lost 5 bases and J lost 6; bases outside the gene matches: 5. In germline, CDR1 is SGHTA, CDR2 FQGNSA. The CDR3 nucleotides are TGTGCCAGCAGCCTACTAGCGGGGGGAGGCAATGAGCAGTTCTTC. This sequence encodes CASSLLAGGGNEQFF.

V and J are TRBV28 and TRBJ2-2; 8 positions match TRBD2. Germline V CDR1 and CDR2: MDHEN, SYDVKM. With 10 bases clipped from V and 5 bases from J, the junction kept 9 bases outside the gene matches. The CDR3 has 14 residues. The CDR3, as DNA: TGTGCCATTCGCAGAGGCGGGGGGACCGGGGAGCTGTTTTTT. It encodes CAIRRGGGTGELFF. Using reference TRBV28 and TRBJ2-2 for the parts outside the CDR3, the full variable domain is DVKVTQSSRYLVKRTGEKVFLECVQDMDHENMFWYRQDPGLGLRLIYFSYDVKMKEKGDIPEGYSVSREKKERFSLILESASTNQTSMYLCAIRRGGGTGELFFGEGSRLTVL.

The chain has TRBV7-2 and TRBJ2-1; maybe TRBD1 (5 bases). Looked up from germline, CDR1 is SGHTA and CDR2 is FQGNSA. Trimming stripped 4 bases from V and 5 bases from J, with 12 bases between. This CDR3 is 14 amino acids long. CDR3 DNA sequence: TGTGCCAGCAGCTATAGGGGCCAAAACAATGAGCAGTTCTTC. Amino acid sequence: CASSYRGQNNEQFF. Supplemented by reference TRBV7-2 and TRBJ2-1, the full variable domain reads GAGVSQSPSNKVTEKGKDVELRCDPISGHTALYWYRQSLGQGLEFLIYFQGNSAPDKSGLPSDRFSAERTGGSVSTLTIQRTQQEDSAVYLCASSYRGQNNEQFFGPGTRLTVL.

The V gene is TRBV19, the J gene TRBJ1-2, with 7 positions matching TRBD1. With V trimmed by 4 bases and J by 4 bases, 6 bases remained unmatched. Germline V gives CDR1 LNHDA, CDR2 SQIVND (reference sequence). This CDR3 comprises 14 residues. CDR3: CASSTLDRVYGYTF. Written as DNA, the CDR3 is TGTGCCAGTAGTACCTTAGACAGGGTCTATGGCTACACCTTC.

This clone is a singleton in its sample. This chain connects TRBV6-4 to TRBJ2-3, with D uncertain. The V and J ends lost 2 bases and 2 bases respectively, with 20 bases between them. Per the germline V gene, CDR1 is MRHNA and CDR2 is SNTAGT. This CDR3 is built from 18 residues. CDR3 protein: CASSDPFVVSRDTDTQYF. DNA for the CDR3: TGTGCCAGCAGTGACCCCTTTGTCGTAAGTCGAGACACAGATACGCAGTATTTT.

The chain carries TRBV6-2 or TRBV6-3 and TRBJ2-7; D is perhaps TRBD2 (6 bases). The CDR3 loop spans 16 amino acids. Trimming left V 4 bases short and J 0 bases short, with 16 bases between. The germline V gene has CDR1 MNHEY and CDR2 SVGEGT. CDR3 DNA: TGTGCCAGCAGTTTTGCAGGAGGGGCCAGCTCCTACGAGCAGTACTTC. Translation: CASSFAGGASSYEQYF.

The CDR3 DNA sequence: TGTGCCAGCAGCCAAGGGACAGGGGGCGCGTACGAGCAGTACTTC. Protein sequence: CASSQGTGGAYEQYF. The chain uses TRBV4-2 and TRBJ2-7, with TRBD1 identical over 11 bases. The V gene end was trimmed by 1 base and the J gene end by 4 bases; junction bases not matched to a gene: 3. CDR3 length equals 15 residues. Per germline, CDR1 LGHNA and CDR2 YNFKEQ.

This chain joins TRBV7-2 and TRBJ2-3; D not certain. CDR3 size: 12 residues. CDR1 is SGHTA and CDR2 is FQGNSA in the germline V gene. The ends were cut back, 5 bases at V and 4 bases at J, with 7 bases in the middle. The CDR3 protein is CASSRAPDTQYF. The CDR3, as DNA: TGTGCCAGCAGCAGAGCCCCAGATACGCAGTATTTT.

The rearrangement links TRBV12-3 or TRBV12-4 to TRBJ2-4, with D possibly being TRBD2 (6 bases). Trimming left V 6 bases short and J 4 bases short, with 10 bases between. CDR3 length equals 13 residues. CDR3 protein: CASSGSGKNIQYF. CDR3 DNA: TGTGCCAGCAGCGGGAGCGGGAAAAACATTCAGTACTTC.